This TCR beta chain was recovered during a study of blood T cell repertoires in COVID-19 (TCRdb year 2020). Describing the broader study: Samples covering the acute and convalescent phases of COVID-19 were provided by collaborators in the United States, Italy and Spain. The material from the prospective study consisted of cDNA or gDNA derived from T cells, B-cell-depleted T cells, or PBMCs. Subjects who had been exposed to COVID-19, were actively infected with it, or had recovered from it provided the deeply sampled blood TCRbeta repertoires that made up the dataset. The repertoires were made available in a free public database intended to serve as a resource for research on the immune response to SARS-CoV-2. Samples came from the ongoing ImmuneRACE study (first 160 participants) plus 1,254 subjects from 6 global collaborators. A de-identified subject ID, COVID-19 status, age in years and sex were almost always included in the sample metadata. HLA class I and class II types, where available, came from metadata supplied by the sample provider rather than from assay-based typing. Broader findings and caveats from the paper: How much clinical and demographic metadata was included differed by source and by participant, and the metadata was provided uncurated.

Each collaborating institution followed its own protocols to collect whole blood in K2EDTA tubes. For TCRbeta analysis, collaborators shipped samples as frozen whole blood, isolated PBMCs, or DNA extracted from either of those sample types. This clone was detected only once. The antigen this receptor binds is unknown. No base quality information exists; no much larger clone differs at one position. The immunoSEQ Assay, a bias-controlled multiplex PCR, was used to amplify TCRbeta CDR3 regions from genomic DNA. Per the source publication's procedure: Within the assay, amplification of reference gene primers was used to estimate how many nucleated cells each sample contained. To quantify the absolute abundance of each unique TCRbeta CDR3 rearrangement, sequence reads were collapsed and filtered. For each sample, productive Simpson clonality was calculated as the square root of Simpson's diversity index across productive rearrangements. As stored in TCRdb, this immuneACCESS dataset retains in-frame rearrangements with V and J assigned. A fraction of the clones does not appear; measured against another copy, unresolved V genes explain less than half of the discrepancy, and the remainder lacks a known reason. V, J and clone size were drawn from that table, and D and trimming were deduced from the DNA. This sample has roughly 200,000 clones in its table, and around four fifths of those were observed once. The top ten clones comprise about 9% of the sample.

V is pruned by 7 bases and J by 3 bases, leaving 11 bases of the junction without a gene match. The germline V gene supplies CDR1 MNHEY and CDR2 SVGAGI. There are 15 amino acids in the CDR3, from cysteine to phenylalanine inclusive. The only DNA kept is the CDR3, 45 bases in frame from the first base. Rearrangement joined TRBV6-5 to TRBJ2-7; 8 bases in between match TRBD2. What was sequenced was peripheral blood. The sequence derives from a middle-aged man with active or convalescent COVID-19. The CDR3 region has the sequence CASTNGGGPNYEQYF. The nucleotide sequence reads as follows: TGTGCCAGCACCAACGGGGGGGGGCCAAACTACGAGCAGTACTTC.